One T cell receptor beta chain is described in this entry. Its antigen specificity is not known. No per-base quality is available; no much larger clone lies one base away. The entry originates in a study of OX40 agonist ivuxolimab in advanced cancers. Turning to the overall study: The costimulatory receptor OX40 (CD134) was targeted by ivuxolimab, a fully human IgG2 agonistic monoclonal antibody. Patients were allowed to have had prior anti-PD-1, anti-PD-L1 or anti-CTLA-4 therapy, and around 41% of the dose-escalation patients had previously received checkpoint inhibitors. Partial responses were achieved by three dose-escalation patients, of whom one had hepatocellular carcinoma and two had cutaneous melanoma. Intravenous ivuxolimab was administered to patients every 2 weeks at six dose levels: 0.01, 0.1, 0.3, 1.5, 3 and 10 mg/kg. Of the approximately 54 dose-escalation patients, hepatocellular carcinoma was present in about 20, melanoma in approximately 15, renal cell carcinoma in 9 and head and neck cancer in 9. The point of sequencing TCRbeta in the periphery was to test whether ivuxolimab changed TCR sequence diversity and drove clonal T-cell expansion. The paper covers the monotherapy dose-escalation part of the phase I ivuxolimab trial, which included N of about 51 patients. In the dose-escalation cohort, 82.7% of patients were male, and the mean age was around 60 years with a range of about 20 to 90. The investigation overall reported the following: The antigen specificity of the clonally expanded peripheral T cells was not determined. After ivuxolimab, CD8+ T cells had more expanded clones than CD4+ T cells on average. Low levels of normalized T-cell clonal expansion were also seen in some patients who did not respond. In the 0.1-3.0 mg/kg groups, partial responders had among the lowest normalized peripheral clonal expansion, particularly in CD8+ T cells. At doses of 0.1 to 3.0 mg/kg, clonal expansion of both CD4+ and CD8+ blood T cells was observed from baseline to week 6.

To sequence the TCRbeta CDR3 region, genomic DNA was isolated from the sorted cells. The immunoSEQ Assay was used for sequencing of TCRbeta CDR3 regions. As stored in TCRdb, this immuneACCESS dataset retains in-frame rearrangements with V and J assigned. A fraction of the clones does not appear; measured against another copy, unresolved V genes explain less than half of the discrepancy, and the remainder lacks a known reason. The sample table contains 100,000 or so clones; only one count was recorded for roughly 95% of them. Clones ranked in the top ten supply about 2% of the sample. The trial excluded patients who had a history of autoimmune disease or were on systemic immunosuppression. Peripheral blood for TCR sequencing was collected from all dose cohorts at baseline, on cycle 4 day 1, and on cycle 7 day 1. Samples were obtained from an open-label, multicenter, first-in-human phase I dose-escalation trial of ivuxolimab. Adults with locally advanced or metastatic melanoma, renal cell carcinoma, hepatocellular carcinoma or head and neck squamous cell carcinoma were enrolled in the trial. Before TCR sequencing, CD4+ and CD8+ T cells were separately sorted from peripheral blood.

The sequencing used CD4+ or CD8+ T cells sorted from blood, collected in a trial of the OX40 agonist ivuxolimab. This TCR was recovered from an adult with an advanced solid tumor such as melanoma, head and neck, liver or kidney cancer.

Here the CDR3 is given as CASSFGTATYEQYF. The nucleotide sequence reads TGTGCCAGCAGCTTCGGGACAGCCACCTACGAGCAGTACTTC. This sequence uses TRBV28 and TRBJ2-7; a stretch of 7 junction bases matches TRBD1. Spanning cysteine to phenylalanine, the CDR3 consists of 14 amino acids. The DNA shown is the 42-base CDR3, in frame from base 1. Based on the germline V gene, the CDR1 and CDR2 sequences are MDHEN and SYDVKM. V and J are trimmed by 6 bases and 2 bases, and the gene matches miss 7 bases of the junction.